This T cell receptor beta chain originates from a study of T cell responses to AZD1222 COVID-19 vaccine. Libraries were prepared by immunoSEQ multiplex PCR; TCRdb keeps only in-frame clonotypes and omits some of them. This table has tens of thousands of clones, 86% appearing once. Germline loops: CDR1 SGHTA, CDR2 FQGTGA. The CDR3 contains 15 residues. V was pared by 5 bases and J by 5 bases, with 7 bases of the junction left unmatched. Sequenced material: peripheral blood, taken on day 0 of AZD1222 vaccination. The sequence came from an adult in good health. V is TRBV7-3 and J is TRBJ2-1; TRBD2 matches 9 bases. The CDR3 spells CASSEQTSGHNEQFF. CDR3 DNA: TGTGCCAGCAGCGAACAGACTAGCGGCCACAATGAGCAGTTCTTC. Full variable domain (outside the CDR3, taken from reference TRBV7-3 and TRBJ2-1): GAGVSQTPSNKVTEKGKYVELRCDPISGHTALYWYRQSLGQGPEFLIYFQGTGAADDSGLPNDRFFAVRPEGSVSTLKIQRTERGDSAVYLCASSEQTSGHNEQFFGPGTRLTVL.